This paragraph covers one T cell receptor (beta chain) sequence. This sample was included in a study of blood T cell repertoires in COVID-19. Whole-study context: PBMCs, B-cell-depleted T cells, or T cells provided the cDNA or gDNA that made up the material.

Assay used: immunoSEQ multiplex PCR; TCRdb lists only in-frame clones, some missing. In the table there are some 250,000 clones, roughly 89% of which are singletons. Specimen: peripheral blood. The sequence came from a man younger than 45 who had recovered from COVID-19.

The CDR3 DNA follows: TGTGCCAGTACCGAGACGGGTGGGAGAGTTGAAAAACTGTTTTTT. Encoded protein: CASTETGGRVEKLFF. The chain has TRBV19 and TRBJ1-4; D not certain. Per the germline V gene, CDR1 is LNHDA and CDR2 is SQIVND (reference sequence). Trimming stripped 7 bases from V and 7 bases from J, with 19 bases between. This CDR3 has 15 amino acids.